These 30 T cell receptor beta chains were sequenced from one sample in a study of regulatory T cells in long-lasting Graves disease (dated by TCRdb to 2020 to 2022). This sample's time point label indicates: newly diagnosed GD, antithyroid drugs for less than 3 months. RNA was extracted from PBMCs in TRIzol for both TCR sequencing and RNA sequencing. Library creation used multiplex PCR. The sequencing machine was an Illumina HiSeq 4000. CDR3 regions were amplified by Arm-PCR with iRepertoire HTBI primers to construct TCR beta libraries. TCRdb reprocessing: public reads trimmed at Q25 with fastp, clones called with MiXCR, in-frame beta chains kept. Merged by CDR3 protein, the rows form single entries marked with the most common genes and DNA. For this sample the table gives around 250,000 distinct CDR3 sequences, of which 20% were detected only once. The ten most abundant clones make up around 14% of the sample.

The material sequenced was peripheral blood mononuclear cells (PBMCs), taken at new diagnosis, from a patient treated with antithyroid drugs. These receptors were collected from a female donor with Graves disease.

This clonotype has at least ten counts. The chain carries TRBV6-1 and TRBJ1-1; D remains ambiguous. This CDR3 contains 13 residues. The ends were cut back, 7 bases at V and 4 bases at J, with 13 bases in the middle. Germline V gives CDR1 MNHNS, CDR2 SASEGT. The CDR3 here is CASTDGRPTEAFF. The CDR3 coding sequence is TGTGCCAGCACCGACGGACGGCCCACTGAAGCTTTCTTT.

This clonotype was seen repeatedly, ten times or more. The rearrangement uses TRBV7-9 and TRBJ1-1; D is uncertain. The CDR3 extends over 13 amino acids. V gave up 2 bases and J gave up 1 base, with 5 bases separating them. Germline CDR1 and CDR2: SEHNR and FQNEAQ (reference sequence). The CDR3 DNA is TGTGCCAGCAGCTTAACGGGGAACACTGAAGCTTTCTTT. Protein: CASSLTGNTEAFF.

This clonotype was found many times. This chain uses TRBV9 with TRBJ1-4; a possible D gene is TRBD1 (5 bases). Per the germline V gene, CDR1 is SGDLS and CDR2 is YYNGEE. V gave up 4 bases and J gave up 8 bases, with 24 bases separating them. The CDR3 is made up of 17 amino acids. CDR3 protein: CASSSSPSGGGVEKLFF. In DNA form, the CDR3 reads TGTGCCAGCAGCTCTTCCCCGAGTGGGGGTGGCGTAGAAAAACTGTTTTTT.

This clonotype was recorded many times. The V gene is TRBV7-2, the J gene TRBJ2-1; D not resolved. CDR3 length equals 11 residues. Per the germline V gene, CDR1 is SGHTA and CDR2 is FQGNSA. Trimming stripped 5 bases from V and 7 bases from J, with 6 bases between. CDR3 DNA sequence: TGTGCCAGCAGCCCGCGGAATGAGCAGTTCTTC. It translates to CASSPRNEQFF.

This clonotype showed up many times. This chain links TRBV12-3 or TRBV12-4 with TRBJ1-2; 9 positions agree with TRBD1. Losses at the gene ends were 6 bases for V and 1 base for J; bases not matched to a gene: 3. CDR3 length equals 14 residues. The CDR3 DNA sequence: TGTGCCAGCAGACGGGACAGGGTTAACTATGGCTACACCTTC. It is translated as CASRRDRVNYGYTF.

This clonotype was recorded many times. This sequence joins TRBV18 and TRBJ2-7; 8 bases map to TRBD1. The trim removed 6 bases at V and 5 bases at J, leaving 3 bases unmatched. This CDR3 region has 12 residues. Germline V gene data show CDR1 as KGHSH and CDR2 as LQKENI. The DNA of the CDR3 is TGTGCCAGCTCCGGACAGGGCGACGAGCAGTACTTC. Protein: CASSGQGDEQYF.

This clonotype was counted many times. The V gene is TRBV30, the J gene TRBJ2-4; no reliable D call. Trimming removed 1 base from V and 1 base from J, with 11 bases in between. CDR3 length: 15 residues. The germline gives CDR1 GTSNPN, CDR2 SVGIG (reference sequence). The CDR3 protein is CAWSGLGGAKNIQYF. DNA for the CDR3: TGTGCCTGGAGTGGGCTCGGTGGCGCCAAAAACATTCAGTACTTC.

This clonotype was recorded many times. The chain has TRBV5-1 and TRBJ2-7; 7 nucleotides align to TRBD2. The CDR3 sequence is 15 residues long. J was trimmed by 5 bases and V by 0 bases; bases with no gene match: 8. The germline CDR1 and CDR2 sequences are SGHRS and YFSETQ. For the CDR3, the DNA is TGCGCCAGCAGCTTGGTTAGGGTGAGCGGGGACGAGCAGTACTTC. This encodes CASSLVRVSGDEQYF.

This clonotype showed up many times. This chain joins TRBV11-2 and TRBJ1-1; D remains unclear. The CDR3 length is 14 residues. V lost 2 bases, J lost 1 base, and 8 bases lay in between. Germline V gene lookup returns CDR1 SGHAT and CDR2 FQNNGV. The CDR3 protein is CASSLNHANTEAFF. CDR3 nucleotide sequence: TGTGCCAGCAGCTTAAACCACGCGAACACTGAAGCTTTCTTT.

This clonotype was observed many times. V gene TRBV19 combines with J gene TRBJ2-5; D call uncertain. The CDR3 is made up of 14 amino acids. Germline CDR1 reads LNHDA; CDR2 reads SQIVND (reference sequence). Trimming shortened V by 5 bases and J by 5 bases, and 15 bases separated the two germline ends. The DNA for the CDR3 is TGTGCCAGTAGTGATGACTGGCCGAGGGAGACCCAGTACTTC. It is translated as CASSDDWPRETQYF.

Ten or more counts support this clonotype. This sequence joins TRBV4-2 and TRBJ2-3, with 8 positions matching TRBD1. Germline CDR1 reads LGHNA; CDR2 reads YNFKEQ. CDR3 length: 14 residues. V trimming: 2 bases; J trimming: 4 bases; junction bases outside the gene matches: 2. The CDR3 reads CASSQRQGPDTQYF. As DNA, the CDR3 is TGTGCCAGCAGCCAACGACAGGGGCCAGATACGCAGTATTTT.

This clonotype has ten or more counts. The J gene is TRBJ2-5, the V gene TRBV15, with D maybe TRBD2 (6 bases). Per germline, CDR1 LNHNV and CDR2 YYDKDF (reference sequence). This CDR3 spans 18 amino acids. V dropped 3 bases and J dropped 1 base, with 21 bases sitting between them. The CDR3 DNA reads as TGTGCCACCAGCAGCTTACTATTAGGCGGGGAGCCCCAAGAGACCCAGTACTTC. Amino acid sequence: CATSSLLLGGEPQETQYF. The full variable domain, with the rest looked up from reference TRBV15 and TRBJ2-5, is DAMVIQNPRYQVTQFGKPVTLSCSQTLNHNVMYWYQQKSSQAPKLLFHYYDKDFNNEADTPDNFQSRRPNTSFCFLDIRSPGLGDTAMYLCATSSLLLGGEPQETQYFGPGTRLLVL.

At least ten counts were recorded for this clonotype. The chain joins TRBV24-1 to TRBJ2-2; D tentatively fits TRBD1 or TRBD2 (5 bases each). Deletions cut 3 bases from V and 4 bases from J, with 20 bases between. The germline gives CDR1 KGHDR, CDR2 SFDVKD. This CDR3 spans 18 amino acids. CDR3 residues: CATSDPPGPKNPTGELFF. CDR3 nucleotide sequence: TGTGCCACCAGTGATCCTCCGGGACCTAAAAACCCCACCGGGGAGCTGTTTTTT.

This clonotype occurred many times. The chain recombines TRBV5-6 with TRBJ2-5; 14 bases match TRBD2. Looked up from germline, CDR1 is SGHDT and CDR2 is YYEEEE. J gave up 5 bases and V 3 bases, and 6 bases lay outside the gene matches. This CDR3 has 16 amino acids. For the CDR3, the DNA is TGTGCCAGCAGCTATAAGGGACTAGCGGGAGCGGAGACCCAGTACTTC. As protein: CASSYKGLAGAETQYF.

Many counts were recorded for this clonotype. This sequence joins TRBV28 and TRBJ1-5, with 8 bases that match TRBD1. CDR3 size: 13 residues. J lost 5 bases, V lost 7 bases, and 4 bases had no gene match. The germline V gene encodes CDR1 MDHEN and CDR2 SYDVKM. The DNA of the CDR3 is TGTGCCAGCAACAGGGGGGTGGATCAGCCCCAGCATTTT. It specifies CASNRGVDQPQHF.

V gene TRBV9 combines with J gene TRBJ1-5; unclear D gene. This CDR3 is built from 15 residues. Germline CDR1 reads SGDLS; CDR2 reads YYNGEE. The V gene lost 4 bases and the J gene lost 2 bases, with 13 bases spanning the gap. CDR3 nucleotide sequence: TGTGCCAGCAGCCGAGATGGGGTGGGCAATCAGCCCCAGCATTTT. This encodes CASSRDGVGNQPQHF.

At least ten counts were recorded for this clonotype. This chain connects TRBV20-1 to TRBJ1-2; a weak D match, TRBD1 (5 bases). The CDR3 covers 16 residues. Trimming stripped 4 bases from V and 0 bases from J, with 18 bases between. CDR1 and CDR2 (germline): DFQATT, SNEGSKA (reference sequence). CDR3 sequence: CSANPQGPIPNYGYTF. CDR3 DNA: TGCAGTGCTAACCCGCAGGGACCTATTCCTAACTATGGCTACACCTTC.

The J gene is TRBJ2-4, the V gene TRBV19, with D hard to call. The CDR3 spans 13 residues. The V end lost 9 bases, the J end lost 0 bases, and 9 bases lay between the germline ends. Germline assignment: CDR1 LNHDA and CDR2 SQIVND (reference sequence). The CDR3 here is CASNDLAKNIQYF. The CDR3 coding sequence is TGTGCCAGCAACGACCTAGCCAAAAACATTCAGTACTTC.

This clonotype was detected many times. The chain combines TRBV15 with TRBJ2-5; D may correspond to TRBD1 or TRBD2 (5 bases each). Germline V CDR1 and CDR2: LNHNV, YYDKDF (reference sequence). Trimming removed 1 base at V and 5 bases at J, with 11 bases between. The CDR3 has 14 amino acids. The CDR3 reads CATSRAARGETQYF. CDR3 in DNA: TGTGCCACCAGCAGAGCGGCTCGGGGCGAGACCCAGTACTTC.

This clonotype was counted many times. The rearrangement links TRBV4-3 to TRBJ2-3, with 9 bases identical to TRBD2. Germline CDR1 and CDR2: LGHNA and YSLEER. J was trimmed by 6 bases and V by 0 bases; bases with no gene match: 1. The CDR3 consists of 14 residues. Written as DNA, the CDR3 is TGCGCCAGCAGCCAAGAAACTAGCGGGGATACGCAGTATTTT. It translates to CASSQETSGDTQYF.

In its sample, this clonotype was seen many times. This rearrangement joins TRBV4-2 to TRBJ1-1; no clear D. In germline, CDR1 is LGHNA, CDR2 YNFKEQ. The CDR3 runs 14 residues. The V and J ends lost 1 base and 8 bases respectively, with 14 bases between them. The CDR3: CASSQAALAAEAFF. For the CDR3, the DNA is TGTGCCAGCAGCCAAGCGGCTCTGGCAGCGGAAGCTTTCTTT.

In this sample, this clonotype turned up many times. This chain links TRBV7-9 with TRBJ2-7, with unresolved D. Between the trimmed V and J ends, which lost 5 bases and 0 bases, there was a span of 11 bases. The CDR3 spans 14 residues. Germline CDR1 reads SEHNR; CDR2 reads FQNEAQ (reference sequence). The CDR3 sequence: CASSPRTSSYEQYF. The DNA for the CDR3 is TGTGCCAGCAGCCCTAGGACCTCCTCCTACGAGCAGTACTTC.

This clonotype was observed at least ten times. CDR3 region: CASSPPWNEQFF. CDR3 coding DNA: TGTGCCAGCAGTCCGCCATGGAATGAGCAGTTCTTC. The chain links TRBV28 to TRBJ2-1; no reliable D call. V lost 5 bases and J lost 7, with 9 bases in between. The CDR3 contains 12 residues. Germline assignment: CDR1 MDHEN and CDR2 SYDVKM.

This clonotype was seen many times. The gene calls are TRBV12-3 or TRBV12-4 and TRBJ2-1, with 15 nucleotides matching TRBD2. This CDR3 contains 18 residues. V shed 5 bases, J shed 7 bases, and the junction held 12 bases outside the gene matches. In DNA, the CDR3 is TGTGCCAGCAGTCTCCGTCGGACTAGCGGGAGGGGGGGAAATGAGCAGTTCTTC. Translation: CASSLRRTSGRGGNEQFF.

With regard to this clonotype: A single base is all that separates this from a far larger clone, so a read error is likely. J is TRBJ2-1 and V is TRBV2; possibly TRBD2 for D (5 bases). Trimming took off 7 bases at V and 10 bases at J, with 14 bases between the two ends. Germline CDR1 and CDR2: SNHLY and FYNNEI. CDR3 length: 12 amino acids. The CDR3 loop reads CASNTRAREQFF. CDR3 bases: TGTGCCAGCAACACGAGGGCACGCGAGCAGTTCTTC. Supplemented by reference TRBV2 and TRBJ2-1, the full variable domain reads EPEVTQTPSHQVTQMGQEVILRCVPISNHLYFYWYRQILGQKVEFLVSFYNNEISEKSEIFDDQFSVERPDGSNFTLKIRSTKLEDSAMYFCASNTRAREQFFGPGTRLTVL.

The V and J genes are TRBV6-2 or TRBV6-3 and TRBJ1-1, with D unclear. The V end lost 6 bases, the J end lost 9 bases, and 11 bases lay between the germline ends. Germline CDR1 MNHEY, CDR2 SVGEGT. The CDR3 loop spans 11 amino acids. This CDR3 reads CASRLWSKAFF. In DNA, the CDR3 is TGTGCCAGCAGACTTTGGTCCAAAGCTTTCTTT.

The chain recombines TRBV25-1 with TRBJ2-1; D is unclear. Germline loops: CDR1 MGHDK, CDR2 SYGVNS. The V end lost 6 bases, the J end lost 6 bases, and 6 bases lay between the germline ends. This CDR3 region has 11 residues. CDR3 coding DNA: TGTGCCAGCAGCCTGAGCAATGAGCAGTTCTTC. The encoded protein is CASSLSNEQFF. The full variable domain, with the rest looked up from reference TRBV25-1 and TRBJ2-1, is EADIYQTPRYLVIGTGKKITLECSQTMGHDKMYWYQQDPGMELHLIHYSYGVNSTEKGDLSSESTVSRIRTEHFPLTLESARPSHTSQYLCASSLSNEQFFGPGTRLTVL.

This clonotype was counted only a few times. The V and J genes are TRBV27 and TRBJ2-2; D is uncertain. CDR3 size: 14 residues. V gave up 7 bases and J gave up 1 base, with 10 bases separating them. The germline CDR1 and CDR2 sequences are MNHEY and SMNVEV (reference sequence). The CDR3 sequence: CASTKAENTGELFF. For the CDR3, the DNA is TGTGCCAGCACGAAGGCAGAGAACACCGGGGAGCTGTTTTTT.

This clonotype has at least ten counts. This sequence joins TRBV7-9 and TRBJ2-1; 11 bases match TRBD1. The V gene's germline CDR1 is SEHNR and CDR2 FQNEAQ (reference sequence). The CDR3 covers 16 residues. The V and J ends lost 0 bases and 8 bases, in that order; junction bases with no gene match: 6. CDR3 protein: CASSLAGDRGDDEQFF. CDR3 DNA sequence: TGTGCCAGCAGCTTAGCCGGGGACAGGGGGGACGATGAGCAGTTCTTC.

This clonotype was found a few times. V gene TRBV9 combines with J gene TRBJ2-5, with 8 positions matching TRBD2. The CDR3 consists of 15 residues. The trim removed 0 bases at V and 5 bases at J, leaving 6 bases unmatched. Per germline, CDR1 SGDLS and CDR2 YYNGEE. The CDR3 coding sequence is TGTGCCAGCAGCGTAGGAGCGGGAGTGGAGGAGACCCAGTACTTC. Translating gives CASSVGAGVEETQYF.